Listed below are T cell receptor beta chains from one sample, sequenced in a study of T-cell memory formation after mild COVID-19. TCRdb reprocessed the 5' RACE reads with MiXCR, giving one entry per CDR3 protein. This sample carries approximately 500,000 distinct CDR3 sequences, approximately 25% of them seen once, and the ten largest clones take roughly an eighth. Sequenced sample: PBMCs or a T cell subset sorted from them (not recorded which). The receptors here all came from an adult woman who had mild COVID-19 (a few samples of this study predate the infection). Cell type and time point are not known. Both conserved end residues are part of each CDR3. D genes are given only for firm matches. For some rows the clone size is stated as once, few or many, or as a class when expanded; others skip it.

>TRBJ2-1|TRBD2|TRBV5-1|NA
TGCGCCAGCAGCCTTACTAGCGGGGGCTTGGAGCAGTTCTTC
CASSLTSGGLEQFF
>TRBJ1-5|NA|TRBV12-3/TRBV12-4|NA
TGTGCCAGCAGTTTTGAGGGGCTGAGCAATCAGCCCCAGCATTTT
CASSFEGLSNQPQHF
>TRBJ2-3|NA|TRBV5-5|NA
TGTGCCAGCAGCTTGTCTCCGGCAGGGGTCACGACAGATACGCAGTATTTT
CASSLSPAGVTTDTQYF
>TRBJ1-2|NA|TRBV27|NA
TGTGCCAGCAGTTTAGTTCCAGGGAATGGCTACACCTTC
CASSLVPGNGYTF
>TRBJ2-1|NA|TRBV20-1|NA
TGCAGTGCTCCCCCACCGTTGCTAACTGGCTCCTACAATGAGCAGTTCTTC
CSAPPPLLTGSYNEQFF
>TRBJ2-5|TRBD2|TRBV10-2|few
TGCGCCAGCAGTGAGTCGACTAGCGGGGGGTGGAAGACCCAGTACTTC
CASSESTSGGWKTQYF
>TRBJ2-1|TRBD2|TRBV19|NA
TGTGCCAGTAATCCGACTAGCGGGGGTCGCGGGAAACAGTTCTTC
CASNPTSGGRGKQFF
>TRBJ2-3|NA|TRBV9|NA
TGTGCCAGCAGCGTAGCGTCGGGACTCAACACAGATACGCAGTATTTT
CASSVASGLNTDTQYF
>TRBJ2-3|NA|TRBV7-9|NA
TGTGCCAGCAGCCCAACTTGGGGCCCACCCACAGATACGCAGTATTTT
CASSPTWGPPTDTQYF
>TRBJ1-1|NA|TRBV5-6|NA
TGTGCCAGCAGCTTGAACCTGGTTGGCGAAGCTTTCTTT
CASSLNLVGEAFF
>TRBJ2-1|NA|TRBV29-1|NA
TGCAGCGTTCAGGCGTGGGGGTACAATGAGCAGTTCTTC
CSVQAWGYNEQFF
>TRBJ1-1|NA|TRBV4-3|NA
TGCGCCAGCAGCCAAGATATTGGCAGGGAGTTTGTCGGCACTGAAGCTTTCTTT
CASSQDIGREFVGTEAFF
>TRBJ2-7|NA|TRBV18|NA
TGTGCCAGCAAACAGGGAACCTCCTACGAGCAGTACTTC
CASKQGTSYEQYF
>TRBJ2-4|NA|TRBV9|NA
TGTGCCAGCAGCCCCGACGGGAGCGGTCTAGCCAAAAACATTCAGTACTTC
CASSPDGSGLAKNIQYF
>TRBJ1-2|TRBD1|TRBV12-3/TRBV12-4|NA
TGTGCCAGCAGTTTAAGGAGAGACAGGGGCTATGGCTACACCTTC
CASSLRRDRGYGYTF
>TRBJ2-3|NA|TRBV19|NA
TGTGCCAGCACCTCCGGGGACTCGAGCACAGATACGCAGTATTTT
CASTSGDSSTDTQYF
>TRBJ2-1|NA|TRBV15|few
TGTGCCACCAGCGAGGGCGTGGGGGTTCGTTTAGACAATGAGCAGTTCTTC
CATSEGVGVRLDNEQFF
>TRBJ2-7|NA|TRBV5-1|many
TGCGCCAGCAGCTTGGACAACTCCTACGAGCAGTACTTC
CASSLDNSYEQYF
>TRBJ1-2|TRBD1|TRBV11-2|NA
TGTGCCAGCAGCTTAGGGGGACAGGCGATCTATGGCTACACCTTC
CASSLGGQAIYGYTF
>TRBJ2-1|NA|TRBV2|NA
TGTGCCAGCAGTTATATTGGGGAGCAGTTCTTC
CASSYIGEQFF
>TRBJ2-2|TRBD2|TRBV7-2|NA
TGTGCCAGCAGCCCCCCCGGACTAGCGGGAGTTACCGGGGAGCTGTTTTTT
CASSPPGLAGVTGELFF
>TRBJ2-7|NA|TRBV9|few
TGTGCCAGCAGCGTAGAGGGGCATAGCGAGCAGTACTTC
CASSVEGHSEQYF
>TRBJ2-3|NA|TRBV12-3/TRBV12-4|many
TGTGCCAGCAGACGAGTGGGCACAGATACGCAGTATTTT
CASRRVGTDTQYF
>TRBJ2-1|NA|TRBV10-3|NA
TGTGCCATCAGTGAGCGCGGGGGAAACAGGGGGTCCTACAATGAGCAGTTCTTC
CAISERGGNRGSYNEQFF
>TRBJ2-5|NA|TRBV11-3|few
TGTGCCAGCAGCTCTTATTCCGGGGACCGCAACCAAGAGACCCAGTACTTC
CASSSYSGDRNQETQYF
>TRBJ2-2|NA|TRBV6-1|NA
TGTGCCAGCAGTGGGAGGTCCGGGGAGCTGTTTTTT
CASSGRSGELFF
>TRBJ1-6|NA|TRBV7-9|NA
TGTGCCAGCAGCTTAACCGGAGCCTTGGGGTCACCCCTCCACTTT
CASSLTGALGSPLHF
>TRBJ2-5|NA|TRBV5-1|NA
TGCGCCAGCAGCTTGCGGCCTCCGGGCCAAAAAAAAGAGACCCAGTACTTC
CASSLRPPGQKKETQYF
>TRBJ1-4|TRBD1|TRBV25-1|few
TGTGCCAGCAGTGAGTCGGGGACAGGGGTGCTGGAACTGTTTTTT
CASSESGTGVLELFF
>TRBJ1-2|TRBD1|TRBV20-1|NA
TGCAGTGCTAGCCGGACAGGGGGAGGCTATGGCTACACCTTC
CSASRTGGGYGYTF
>TRBJ2-2|TRBD1|TRBV4-3|NA
TGCGCCAGAAGCCCCGACAGGTGGACAGGGGACACCGGGGAGCTGTTTTTT
CARSPDRWTGDTGELFF
>TRBJ2-2|TRBD2|TRBV6-5|few
TGTGCCAGCAGTCGCACTAGCGGGGGATGGGGGAACACCGGGGAGCTGTTTTTT
CASSRTSGGWGNTGELFF
>TRBJ1-2|NA|TRBV20-1|NA
TGCAGTGCTAGAGAGCAACGGACAGCTGGCTACACCTTC
CSAREQRTAGYTF
>TRBJ1-1|NA|TRBV7-9|few
TGTGCCAGCAGCTTAGGATGGGGATCCCCAAGGAGGTTCCCTGAAGCTTTCTTT
CASSLGWGSPRRFPEAFF
>TRBJ2-7|TRBD1|TRBV6-1|NA
TGTGCCAGCGTTATTATGGTGGGACAGGGGGCTTACGAGCAGTACTTC
CASVIMVGQGAYEQYF
>TRBJ1-2|NA|TRBV2|NA
TGTGCCAGCACTTTGATGGACGGCCATGGCTACACCTTC
CASTLMDGHGYTF
>TRBJ1-1|NA|TRBV6-6|NA
TGTGCCAGCAGTCTGAATTCCGGGGCCCCGAACACTGAAGCTTTCTTT
CASSLNSGAPNTEAFF
>TRBJ1-2|TRBD1|TRBV5-4|NA
TGTGCCAGCAGCCTAGGGGGCGCCGGGTTGGATGGCTACACCTTC
CASSLGGAGLDGYTF
>TRBJ2-2|TRBD2|TRBV6-5|NA
TGTGCCAGCAGTTACCACGAGCAACTAGCGGAAGGGACCGGGGAGCTGTTTTTT
CASSYHEQLAEGTGELFF
>TRBJ2-7|NA|TRBV25-1|NA
TGTGCCAGCGGGAACACAGCTGCCTACGAGCAGTACTTC
CASGNTAAYEQYF
>TRBJ1-3|NA|TRBV5-1|NA
TGCGCCAGCAGCCTGGACGGGGTTCACTCTGGAAACACCATATATTTT
CASSLDGVHSGNTIYF